The sequence of this T cell receptor (beta chain) was determined in a study of blood T cells in healthy people across ages. This clonotype was detected a few times. The use of a sample-barcoded 5' primer and a J-beta primer mix characterized a second PCR of roughly 6 to 12 cycles. Via MiXCR, TCRdb re-called the 5' RACE reads, giving one row per CDR3 protein. The sample contains hundreds of thousands of distinct CDR3 sequences, roughly 26% of which appear only once. J gave up 0 bases and V 4 bases, and 10 bases lay outside the gene matches. The CDR3 has 19 amino acids. This sample also appeared in a second study, on T cells of mothers and their children.

This TCR was recovered from a boy aged 5-17 years in good health. The gene calls are TRBV12-3 or TRBV12-4 and TRBJ2-6; TRBD2 agrees at 9 bases. The material sequenced was blood. The CDR3 region has the DNA TGTGCCAGCAGTTCCTTGACTAGCGGTGACCCCTCTGGGGCCAACGTCCTGACTTTC. Amino acids: CASSSLTSGDPSGANVLTF.